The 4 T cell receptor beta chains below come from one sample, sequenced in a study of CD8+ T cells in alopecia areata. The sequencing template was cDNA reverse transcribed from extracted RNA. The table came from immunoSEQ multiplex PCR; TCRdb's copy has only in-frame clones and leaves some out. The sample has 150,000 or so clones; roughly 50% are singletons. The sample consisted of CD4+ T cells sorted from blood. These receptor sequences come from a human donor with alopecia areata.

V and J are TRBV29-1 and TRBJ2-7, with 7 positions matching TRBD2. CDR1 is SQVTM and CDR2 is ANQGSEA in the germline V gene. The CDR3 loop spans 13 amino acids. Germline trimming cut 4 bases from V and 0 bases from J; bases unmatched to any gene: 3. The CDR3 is CSVGASGSYEQYF. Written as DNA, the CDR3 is TGCAGCGTTGGGGCTAGCGGCTCCTACGAGCAGTACTTC.

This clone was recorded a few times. CDR3 in amino acids: CASSRDQVNEQFF. The CDR3 coding sequence is TGTGCCAGCAGCCGGGACCAAGTCAATGAGCAGTTCTTC. The chain has TRBV7-8 and TRBJ2-1; D could derive from TRBD1 or TRBD2 (5 bases each). This CDR3 comprises 13 residues. CDR1 and CDR2 (germline): SGHVS, FQNEAQ. V lost 5 bases and J lost 6, with 11 bases in between.

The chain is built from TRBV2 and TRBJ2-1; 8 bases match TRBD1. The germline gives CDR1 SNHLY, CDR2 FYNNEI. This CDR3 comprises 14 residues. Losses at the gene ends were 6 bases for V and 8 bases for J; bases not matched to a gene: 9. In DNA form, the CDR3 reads TGTGCCAGCAGGGAGACAGGGGTTGCGGATGAGCAGTTCTTC. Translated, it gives CASRETGVADEQFF. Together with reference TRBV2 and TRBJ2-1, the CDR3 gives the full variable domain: EPEVTQTPSHQVTQMGQEVILRCVPISNHLYFYWYRQILGQKVEFLVSFYNNEISEKSEIFDDQFSVERPDGSNFTLKIRSTKLEDSAMYFCASRETGVADEQFFGPGTRLTVL.

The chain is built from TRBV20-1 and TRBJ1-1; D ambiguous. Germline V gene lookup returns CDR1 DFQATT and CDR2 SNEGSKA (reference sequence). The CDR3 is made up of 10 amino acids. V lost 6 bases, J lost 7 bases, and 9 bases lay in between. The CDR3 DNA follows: TGCAGTGCAGGCACCATTGAAGCTTTCTTT. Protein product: CSAGTIEAFF.